The 13 T cell receptor beta chains reported below all come from one sample, sequenced in a study of T cell repertoires in cytomegalovirus infection. MiXCR, applied by TCRdb to the reads, yields one record per CDR3 protein. The sample lists nearly 650,000 distinct CDR3 sequences, roughly 24% seen once, with 7.5% to 9% in the top ten. The sequencing input was CD8+ T cells from PBMCs. The receptors shown here come from a human donor in good health (CMV status not recorded). Some clones in this sample may be carry-over from other donors' samples.

The chain has TRBV6-8 and TRBJ1-2; tentative D call: TRBD1 (6 bases). CDR1 MNHGY and CDR2 SAAAGT come from the germline V gene. V dropped 8 bases and J dropped 6 bases, with 16 bases sitting between them. The CDR3 has 13 amino acids. The CDR3 is CASRRSRGDGYTF. The CDR3 coding sequence is TGTGCCAGCCGAAGATCAAGGGGGGATGGCTACACCTTC.

This clonotype was detected a few times. The V call is TRBV6-2 or TRBV6-3, the J call TRBJ2-3; perhaps D is TRBD1 or TRBD2 (6 bases each). The V end lost 5 bases, the J end lost 6 bases, and 18 bases lay between the germline ends. This CDR3 spans 15 amino acids. The germline gives CDR1 MNHEY, CDR2 SVGEGT. The CDR3 spells CASSRSTGRIDTQYF. The CDR3 bases are TGTGCCAGCAGTCGCTCTACAGGGAGGATCGATACGCAGTATTTT.

V and J are TRBV10-3 and TRBJ2-7; D ambiguous. V lost 6 bases and J lost 9, with 12 bases in between. Germline V gene sequence: CDR1 ENHRY, CDR2 SYGVKD. The length of the CDR3 is 11 residues. The CDR3 nucleotides are TGTGCCATCAGGTCCGACAAAGGGCAGTACTTC. Encoded protein: CAIRSDKGQYF.

In this sample, this clonotype turned up once. This may be a read error, as it is one base from a much larger clone. The genes are TRBV12-3 or TRBV12-4 and TRBJ1-6; D perhaps matches TRBD1 (5 bases). The CDR3 contains 12 residues. The CDR3 loop reads CASSLGPPPIHF. DNA for the CDR3: TGTGCCAGCAGTTTGGGACCCCCACCCATCCACTTT.

This clonotype showed up many times. This chain links TRBV7-2 with TRBJ2-1; 16 positions agree with TRBD2. Trimming took 3 bases from V and 4 from J; bases not matched to a gene: 3. Germline lookup yields CDR1 SGHTA and CDR2 FQGNSA. The CDR3 has 17 amino acids. CDR3 bases: TGTGCCAGCAGCTTGGGACTAGCGGGGGGGCGGTACAATGAGCAGTTCTTC. This gives the protein CASSLGLAGGRYNEQFF.

This clonotype has ten or more counts. V is TRBV7-2 and J is TRBJ1-2; D uncertain. V lost 5 bases, J lost 4 bases, and 17 bases lay in between. CDR3 length equals 15 residues. Germline CDR1 and CDR2: SGHTA and FQGNSA. The CDR3 DNA follows: TGTGCCAGCAGCCCCGAAGGCCAAGTTGGCTATGGCTACACCTTC. Translation: CASSPEGQVGYGYTF.

V usage is TRBV14 and J usage is TRBJ1-1; D remains ambiguous. Germline assignment: CDR1 SGHDN and CDR2 FVKESK. The CDR3 totals 15 residues. The V end was cut by 0 bases, the J end by 6 bases, with 14 bases between. DNA of the CDR3: TGTGCCAGCAGCCAAGATGCGACCGGGAGGGCTGAAGCTTTCTTT. As protein: CASSQDATGRAEAFF.

This clonotype was recorded a few times. The J gene is TRBJ1-2, the V gene TRBV4-2; tentatively, D is TRBD1 (5 bases). Germline CDR1 reads LGHNA; CDR2 reads YNFKEQ. The CDR3 length is 17 residues. V was cut by 3 bases and J by 8 bases, with 25 bases left in between. DNA for the CDR3: TGTGCCAGCAGCCACCAGAGGGGAGACGTCAAGGGCGGAGGCTACACCTTC. Translation: CASSHQRGDVKGGGYTF.

V and J are TRBV29-1 and TRBJ2-2, with D maybe TRBD2 (6 bases). The CDR3 runs to 12 residues. The V gene lost 2 bases and the J gene lost 6 bases, with 7 bases spanning the gap. The germline gives CDR1 SQVTM, CDR2 ANQGSEA. The CDR3 loop reads CSVEWRAGELFF. CDR3 DNA sequence: TGCAGCGTTGAATGGAGGGCCGGGGAGCTGTTTTTT.

The chain carries TRBV7-9 and TRBJ2-7; D may match TRBD1 or TRBD2 (5 bases each). Germline CDR1 and CDR2: SEHNR and FQNEAQ (reference sequence). Trimming took off 8 bases at V and 1 base at J, with 15 bases between the two ends. This CDR3 region has 14 residues. This chain's CDR3 is CASLGVLGSYEQYF. DNA for the CDR3: TGTGCCAGCTTGGGGGTTCTGGGGTCCTACGAGCAGTACTTC.

The chain joins TRBV27 to TRBJ2-3, with a possible D match to TRBD2 (5 bases). Between the trimmed V and J ends, which lost 3 bases and 9 bases, there was a span of 16 bases. CDR1 and CDR2 (germline): MNHEY, SMNVEV (reference sequence). The CDR3 runs to 14 residues. CDR3 nucleotides: TGTGCCAGCAGTTTCGGGGATCCCGGTGCGACGCAGTATTTT. Residues: CASSFGDPGATQYF.

This clonotype occurred many times. V usage is TRBV7-2 and J usage is TRBJ2-3; D is possibly TRBD2 (6 bases). The CDR3 sequence is 16 residues long. The V end was cut by 5 bases, the J end by 4 bases, with 19 bases between. Per germline, CDR1 SGHTA and CDR2 FQGNSA. In DNA form, the CDR3 reads TGTGCCAGCAGCGCTAGCATGGTAGCGGCCGCAGATACGCAGTATTTT. Its translation is CASSASMVAAADTQYF. The entire variable domain, with the rest obtained from reference TRBV7-2 and TRBJ2-3, is as follows: GAGVSQSPSNKVTEKGKDVELRCDPISGHTALYWYRQSLGQGLEFLIYFQGNSAPDKSGLPSDRFSAERTGGSVSTLTIQRTQQEDSAVYLCASSASMVAAADTQYFGPGTRLTVL.

The CDR3 DNA follows: TGTGCCAGCTTCGAGGGTCCGAGCTCCTACAATGAGCAGTTCTTC. Its translation is CASFEGPSSYNEQFF. This chain uses TRBV6-2 or TRBV6-3 with TRBJ2-1, with D possibly matching TRBD2 (5 bases). Germline V gene lookup returns CDR1 MNHEY and CDR2 SVGEGT. CDR3 length: 15 residues. With 8 bases removed from V and 0 bases from J, the gap between germline ends came to 14 bases.